This T cell receptor (beta chain) was recovered during a study of beta chain features in type 1 diabetes. Study-wide background: The examined sorted cells totaled around 100,000,000 across samples. The study's findings and limits: Patients with Type 1 diabetes showed moderately but significantly shorter TCRB CDR3s in all four CD4+ subsets.

Germline values: CDR1 SGHAT, CDR2 FQNNGV. CDR3 size: 19 residues. After removal of 4 bases from V and 10 bases from J, the junction contained 23 bases not matched to a gene. All of the sorted populations showed purity greater than 98%. Remarks on this clone: Its target is unknown.

Sequencing targeted expressed TCRB transcripts, as all isolated RNA had been reverse transcribed. TCRdb's table, derived via immunoSEQ multiplex PCR, lists solely in-frame clones and lacks some. The repertoire has roughly 400,000 clones, over 12% of them found once; the top ten carry approximately 0.02%. The sequenced sample consisted of naive CD4+ T cells from blood. The chain combines TRBV11-2 with TRBJ2-2; 8 bases agree with TRBD1. The sequence came from a woman younger than 35 in good health. This chain's CDR3 is CASSSGTGRRGTGGLELFF. The DNA for the CDR3 is TGTGCCAGCAGCTCCGGGACAGGTCGGAGGGGCACAGGAGGGTTGGAGCTGTTTTTT.